The clone carrying this T cell receptor beta chain has a handful of counts. Its specificity is not known. The entry originates in a study of beta chain features in type 1 diabetes. Study-level information: Sorted cells from all samples, numbering roughly 100,000,000, were examined. Findings and caveats of the study: More deletions and fewer insertions at VDJ junctions were found in patients with type 1 diabetes. Type 1 diabetes patients had moderately but significantly shorter TCRB CDR3s in all four CD4+ subsets.

This CDR3 contains 12 residues. The V and J ends lost 2 bases and 7 bases respectively, with 6 bases between them. From germline, CDR1 is LNHNV and CDR2 YYDKDF (reference sequence). The entirety of the isolated RNA underwent reverse transcription, so expressed TCRB transcripts were sequenced. Some 3.6 million reads on average were seen across naive, central memory and regulatory T cell samples. The assay was immunoSEQ multiplex PCR, and TCRdb's table has in-frame clones only and misses some. The sample consists of 310,000 or so clones, roughly 9% of them appearing once. Every participating donor gave one draw, a heparinised blood sample averaging about 120 mL.

Sequencing used central memory CD4+ T cells from blood. V and J are TRBV15 and TRBJ1-5; no clear D. The sequence was collected from a young man with type 1 diabetes. The CDR3 sequence: CATSRPEQPQHF. The CDR3 DNA reads TGTGCCACCAGCAGACCCGAGCAGCCCCAGCATTTT. The full variable domain, completed using reference TRBV15 and TRBJ1-5, is DAMVIQNPRYQVTQFGKPVTLSCSQTLNHNVMYWYQQKSSQAPKLLFHYYDKDFNNEADTPDNFQSRRPNTSFCFLDIRSPGLGDTAMYLCATSRPEQPQHFGDGTRLSIL.